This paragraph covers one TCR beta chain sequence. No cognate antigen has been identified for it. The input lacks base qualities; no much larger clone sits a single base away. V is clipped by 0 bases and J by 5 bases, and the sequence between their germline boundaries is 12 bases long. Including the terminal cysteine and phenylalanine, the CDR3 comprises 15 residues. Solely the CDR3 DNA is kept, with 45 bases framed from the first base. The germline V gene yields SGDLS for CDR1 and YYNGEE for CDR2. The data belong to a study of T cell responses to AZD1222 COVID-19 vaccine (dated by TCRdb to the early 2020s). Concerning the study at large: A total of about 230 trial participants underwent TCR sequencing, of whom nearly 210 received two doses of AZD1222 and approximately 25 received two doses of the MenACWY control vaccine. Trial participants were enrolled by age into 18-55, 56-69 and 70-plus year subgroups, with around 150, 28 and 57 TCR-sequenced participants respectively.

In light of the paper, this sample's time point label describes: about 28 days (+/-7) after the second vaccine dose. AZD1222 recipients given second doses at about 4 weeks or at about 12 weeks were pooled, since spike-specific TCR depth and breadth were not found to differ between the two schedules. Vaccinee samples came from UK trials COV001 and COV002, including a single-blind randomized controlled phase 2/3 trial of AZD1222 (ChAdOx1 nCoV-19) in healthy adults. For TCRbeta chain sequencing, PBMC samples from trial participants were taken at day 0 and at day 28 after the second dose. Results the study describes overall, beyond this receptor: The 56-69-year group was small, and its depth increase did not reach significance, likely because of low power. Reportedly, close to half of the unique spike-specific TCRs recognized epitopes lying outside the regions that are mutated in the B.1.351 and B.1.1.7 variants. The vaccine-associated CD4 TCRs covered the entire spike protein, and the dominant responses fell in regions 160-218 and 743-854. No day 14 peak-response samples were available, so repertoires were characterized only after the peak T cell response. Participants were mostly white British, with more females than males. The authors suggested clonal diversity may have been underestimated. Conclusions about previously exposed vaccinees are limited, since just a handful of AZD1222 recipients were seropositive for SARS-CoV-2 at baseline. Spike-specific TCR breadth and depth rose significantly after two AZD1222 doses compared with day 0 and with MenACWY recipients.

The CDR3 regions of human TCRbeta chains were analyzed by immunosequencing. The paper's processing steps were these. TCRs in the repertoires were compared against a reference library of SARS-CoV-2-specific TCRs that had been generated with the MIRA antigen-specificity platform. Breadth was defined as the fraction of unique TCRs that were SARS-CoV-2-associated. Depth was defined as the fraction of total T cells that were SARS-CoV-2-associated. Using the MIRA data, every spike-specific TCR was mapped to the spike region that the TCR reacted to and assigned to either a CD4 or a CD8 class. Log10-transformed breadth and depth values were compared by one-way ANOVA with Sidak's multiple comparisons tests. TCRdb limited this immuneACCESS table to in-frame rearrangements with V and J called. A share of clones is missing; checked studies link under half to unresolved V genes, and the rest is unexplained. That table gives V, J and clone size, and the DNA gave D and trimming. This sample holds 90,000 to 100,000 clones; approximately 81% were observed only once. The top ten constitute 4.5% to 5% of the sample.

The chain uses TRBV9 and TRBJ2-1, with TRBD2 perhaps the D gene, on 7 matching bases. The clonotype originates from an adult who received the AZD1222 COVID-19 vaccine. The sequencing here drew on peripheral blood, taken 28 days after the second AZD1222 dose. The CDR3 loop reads CASSVEGGGDNEQFF. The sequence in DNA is TGTGCCAGCAGCGTAGAAGGAGGGGGGGACAATGAGCAGTTCTTC.